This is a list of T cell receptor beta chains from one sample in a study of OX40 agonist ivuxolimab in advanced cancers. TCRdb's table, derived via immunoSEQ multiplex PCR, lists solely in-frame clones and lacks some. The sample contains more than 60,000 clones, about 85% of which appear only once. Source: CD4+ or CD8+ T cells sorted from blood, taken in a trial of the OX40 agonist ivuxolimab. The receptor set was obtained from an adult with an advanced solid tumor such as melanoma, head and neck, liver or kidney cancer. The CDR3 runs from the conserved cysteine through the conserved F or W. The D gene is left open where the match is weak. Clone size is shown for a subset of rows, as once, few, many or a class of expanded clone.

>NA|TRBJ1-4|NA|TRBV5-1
CASSLGVNEKLFF
TGCGCCAGCAGCTTAGGGGTTAATGAAAAACTGTTTTTT
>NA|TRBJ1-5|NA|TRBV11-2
CASSLTADQPQHF
TGTGCCAGCAGCTTAACGGCGGACCAGCCCCAGCATTTT
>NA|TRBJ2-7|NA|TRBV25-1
CASSDGGYEQYF
TGTGCCAGCAGTGACGGCGGATACGAGCAGTACTTC
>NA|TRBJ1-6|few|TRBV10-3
CAISPPGGNSPLHF
TGTGCCATCAGCCCACCGGGGGGGAATTCACCCCTCCACTTT
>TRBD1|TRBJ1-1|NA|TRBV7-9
CASSLEGARGAFF
TGTGCCAGCAGCTTAGAGGGGGCCAGGGGAGCTTTCTTT
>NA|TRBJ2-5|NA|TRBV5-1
CASSLPSEETQYF
TGCGCCAGCAGCTTGCCCAGCGAGGAGACCCAGTACTTC
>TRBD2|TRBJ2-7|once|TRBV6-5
CASSYSMGGSSYEQYF
TGTGCCAGCAGTTACTCAATGGGGGGGAGCTCCTACGAGCAGTACTTC
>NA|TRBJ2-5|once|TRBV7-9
CASSLGVGAQETQYF
TGTGCCAGCAGCTTAGGTGTAGGGGCCCAAGAGACCCAGTACTTC
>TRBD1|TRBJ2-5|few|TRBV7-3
CASSVGTGRQETQYF
TGTGCCAGCAGCGTCGGGACAGGGAGGCAAGAGACCCAGTACTTC
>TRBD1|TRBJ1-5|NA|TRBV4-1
CASSPGQGVRNQPQHF
TGCGCCAGCAGCCCAGGGCAGGGGGTCCGGAATCAGCCCCAGCATTTT
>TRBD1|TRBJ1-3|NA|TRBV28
CASRPSGTASSGNTIYF
TGTGCCAGCAGGCCTTCCGGGACAGCGAGCTCTGGAAACACCATATATTTT
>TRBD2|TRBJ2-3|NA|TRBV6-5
CASSRSGGGTDTQYF
TGTGCCAGCAGTCGTAGCGGGGGGGGCACAGATACGCAGTATTTT
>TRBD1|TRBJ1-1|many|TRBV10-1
CASSTGVKTEAFF
TGCGCCAGCAGTACAGGGGTAAAAACTGAAGCTTTCTTT
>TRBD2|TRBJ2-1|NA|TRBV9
CASSSGTSDEQFF
TGTGCCAGCAGCTCCGGGACTAGCGATGAGCAGTTCTTC
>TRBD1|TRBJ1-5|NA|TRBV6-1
CASSLDRDKPQHF
TGTGCCAGCAGTTTGGACAGGGACAAGCCCCAGCATTTT
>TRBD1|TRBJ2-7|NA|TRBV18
CASSPNRDRVPYEQYF
TGTGCCAGCTCACCCAACCGGGACAGGGTGCCCTACGAGCAGTACTTC
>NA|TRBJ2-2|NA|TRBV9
CASSVDLALNTGELFF
TGTGCCAGCAGCGTCGACCTAGCGCTAAACACCGGGGAGCTGTTTTTT
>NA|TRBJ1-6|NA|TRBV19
CASSQGRNNSPLHF
TGTGCCAGTAGCCAGGGGCGCAATAATTCACCCCTCCACTTT
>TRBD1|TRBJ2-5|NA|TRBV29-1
CSAGQSQETQYF
TGCAGCGCGGGACAGTCCCAAGAGACCCAGTACTTC
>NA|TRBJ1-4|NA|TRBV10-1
CASSESGREKLFF
TGCGCCAGCAGTGAGTCAGGGCGTGAAAAACTGTTTTTT
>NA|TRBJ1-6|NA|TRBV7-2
CASSLDGLPYNSPLHF
TGTGCCAGCAGCTTAGACGGTCTCCCCTATAATTCACCCCTCCACTTT
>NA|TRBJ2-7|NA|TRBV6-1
CASSGYTAVVSYEQYF
TGTGCCAGCAGTGGTTATACAGCAGTAGTAAGCTACGAGCAGTACTTC
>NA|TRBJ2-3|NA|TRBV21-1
CASSKESTKRGDAQYF
TGTGCCAGCAGCAAAGAAAGCACCAAAAGGGGGGACGCGCAGTATTTT
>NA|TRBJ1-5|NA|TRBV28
CASSFFRGGVAVPQHF
TGTGCCAGCAGTTTTTTCCGGGGAGGGGTGGCGGTGCCCCAGCATTTT
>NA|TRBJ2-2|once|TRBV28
CASKKFWDTGELFF
TGTGCCAGCAAAAAGTTCTGGGATACCGGGGAGCTGTTTTTT
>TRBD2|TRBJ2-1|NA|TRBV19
CASSTGWTSGSSYNEQFF
TGTGCCAGTAGTACGGGATGGACTAGCGGTAGCTCCTACAATGAGCAGTTCTTC
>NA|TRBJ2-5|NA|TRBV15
CATSRDAGYQETQYF
TGTGCCACCAGCAGAGATGCGGGGTACCAAGAGACCCAGTACTTC
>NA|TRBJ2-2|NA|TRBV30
CAWRRGWTGELFF
TGTGCCTGGAGGAGAGGGTGGACCGGGGAGCTGTTTTTT